The entry below describes one T cell receptor beta chain. In the authors' workflow: Amplification from reference gene primers served as the basis for estimated nucleated cell counts. Assay: immunoSEQ multiplex PCR; the TCRdb copy retains only in-frame clones and omits some. For V, J and clone size, that table is used; D and trimming come from the DNA. The table lists about 130,000 clones, around 85% of them singletons, with about 4.3% in the top ten. The data originate from a study of blood T cell repertoires in COVID-19. Study overall: Samples representing acute and convalescent COVID-19 were sourced from the United States, Italy and Spain. The cDNA or gDNA used as material had been derived from T cells, B-cell-depleted T cells, or PBMCs.

This clonotype was sampled from a human donor in a cohort sampled during active COVID-19. Sequencing was carried out using peripheral blood.

CDR3 sequence (DNA): TGCGCCAGCAGCCCCGTCCAGGGCAATCAGCCCCAGCATTTT. It translates to CASSPVQGNQPQHF. The J gene is TRBJ1-5, the V gene TRBV4-3; D ambiguous. CDR1 is LGHNA, CDR2 YSLEER, per germline. There are 14 residues in the CDR3. The ends were cut back, 4 bases at V and 2 bases at J, with 9 bases in the middle.